These 8 T cell receptor beta chains were all obtained from the same sample, sequenced in a study of T-cell reconstitution after alpha-beta-depleted transplantation in children. Researchers prepared the TCRbeta library using unique molecular identifiers, the study reports. MiXCR, applied by TCRdb to the PCR reads, yields one record per CDR3 protein. This table holds some 190,000 distinct CDR3 sequences, 11% found once. The starting material was PBMCs, obtained before TCRalphabeta/CD19-depleted stem cell transplant. These receptor sequences come from a boy younger than 10 with acute myeloid leukemia, due to receive a stem cell transplant.

In its sample, this clonotype was seen many times. V usage is TRBV5-6 and J usage is TRBJ2-4, with 10 bases identical to TRBD1. The CDR3 has 16 residues. The junction had 9 bases not matched to a gene; V was cut back by 4 bases and J by 5 bases. CDR1 and CDR2 (germline): SGHDT, YYEEEE. Here the CDR3 reads CASSPTPGQGQNIQYF. For the CDR3, the DNA is TGTGCCAGCAGCCCGACACCGGGACAGGGGCAAAACATTCAGTACTTC.

This clonotype was seen repeatedly, ten times or more. This chain links TRBV4-2 with TRBJ1-1; D possibly corresponds to TRBD1 (5 bases). Germline CDR1 reads LGHNA; CDR2 reads YNFKEQ. The CDR3 loop spans 14 amino acids. V gave up 7 bases and J gave up 3 bases, with 15 bases separating them. The CDR3 loop reads CASTPGFLDTEAFF. CDR3 coding DNA: TGTGCCAGCACCCCAGGGTTTTTGGACACTGAAGCTTTCTTT.

At least ten counts were recorded for this clonotype. The rearrangement joins TRBV20-1 to TRBJ2-7; D is possibly TRBD1 or TRBD2 (5 bases each). The CDR3 spans 12 residues. The germline CDR1 and CDR2 sequences are DFQATT and SNEGSKA (reference sequence). The V and J ends lost 3 bases and 2 bases respectively, with 8 bases between them. CDR3 coding DNA: TGCAGTGCTAGTCGGGACCCCTACGAGCAGTACTTC. This encodes CSASRDPYEQYF.

This clonotype was recorded at least ten times. The chain has TRBV4-1 and TRBJ2-1; 10 bases are shared with TRBD2. This CDR3 is 16 amino acids long. Germline CDR1 and CDR2: MGHRA and YSYEKL. The V and J ends lost 3 bases and 4 bases, in that order; junction bases with no gene match: 6. The CDR3 sequence is CASSHLSTSGYNEQFF. In nucleotides, the CDR3 is TGCGCCAGCAGCCACCTCTCGACTAGCGGGTACAATGAGCAGTTCTTC.

This clonotype has ten or more counts. V and J are TRBV5-1 and TRBJ1-1, with D possibly TRBD1 on 5 matching bases. Per germline, CDR1 SGHRS and CDR2 YFSETQ. The length of the CDR3 is 16 residues. V was trimmed by 5 bases and J by 1 base, leaving 18 bases between them. In DNA form, the CDR3 reads TGCGCCAGCAGGCGGGACCGTTCGATGGGGAACACTGAAGCTTTCTTT. This gives the protein CASRRDRSMGNTEAFF.

V gene TRBV29-1 combines with J gene TRBJ2-2; 11 nucleotides align to TRBD1. V lost 4 bases to trimming and J lost 6 bases; unmatched junction nucleotides: 10. CDR1 is SQVTM and CDR2 is ANQGSEA in the germline V gene. CDR3 length: 16 residues. The CDR3 protein is CSVVGGGQGGSGELFF. The CDR3 bases are TGCAGCGTTGTCGGGGGGGGACAGGGGGGCTCCGGGGAGCTGTTTTTT.

This clonotype was seen ten or more times. The genes are TRBV5-1 and TRBJ1-2; possible D gene TRBD1, 6 bases. The CDR3 runs to 14 residues. In germline, CDR1 is SGHRS, CDR2 YFSETQ. Trimming pared 4 bases from V and 2 bases from J, leaving 12 bases between. CDR3 residues: CASSPGQINYGYTF. CDR3 sequence (DNA): TGCGCCAGCAGCCCCGGACAGATCAACTATGGCTACACCTTC.

The chain employs TRBV10-3 and TRBJ2-5; D perhaps matches TRBD2 (5 bases). V lost 6 bases and J lost 0, with 17 bases in between. Looked up from germline, CDR1 is ENHRY and CDR2 is SYGVKD. CDR3 length: 16 amino acids. CDR3: CAISPGLPTNQETQYF. For the CDR3, the DNA is TGTGCCATCAGCCCCGGACTGCCCACCAACCAAGAGACCCAGTACTTC.